This T cell receptor beta chain was identified in a study of T cell repertoires in cytomegalovirus infection. Study details: Indications of both CMV infection and matching HLA type were provided by public TCR beta signatures. Findings and limits, study-wide: The cumulative frequency of public TCR beta families identified carriers of CMV plus the relevant HLA. Dominating the ex vivo response were HLA-C-restricted CMV-specific TCR beta clonotypes.

At least ten counts were recorded for this clonotype. Its target is not known. TCRdb re-derived calls from the reads in MiXCR, one entry per CDR3 protein. The sample holds approximately 1,000,000 distinct CDR3 sequences, approximately 31% seen once. This CDR3 is built from 12 residues. V was clipped by 5 bases and J by 8 bases, with 12 bases between them. CDR1 is SEHNR and CDR2 is FQNEAQ in the germline V gene (reference sequence). The chain links TRBV7-9 to TRBJ1-1; no firm D call. This TCR came from a human donor in good health (CMV status not recorded). Some clones in this sample may be carry-over from other donors' samples. The source was cultured CD8+ T cells from PBMCs, collected from culture after CMV antigen stimulation. The CDR3 loop is CASSPDGLEAFF. CDR3 nucleotide sequence: TGTGCCAGCAGCCCGGACGGTCTCGAAGCTTTCTTT.